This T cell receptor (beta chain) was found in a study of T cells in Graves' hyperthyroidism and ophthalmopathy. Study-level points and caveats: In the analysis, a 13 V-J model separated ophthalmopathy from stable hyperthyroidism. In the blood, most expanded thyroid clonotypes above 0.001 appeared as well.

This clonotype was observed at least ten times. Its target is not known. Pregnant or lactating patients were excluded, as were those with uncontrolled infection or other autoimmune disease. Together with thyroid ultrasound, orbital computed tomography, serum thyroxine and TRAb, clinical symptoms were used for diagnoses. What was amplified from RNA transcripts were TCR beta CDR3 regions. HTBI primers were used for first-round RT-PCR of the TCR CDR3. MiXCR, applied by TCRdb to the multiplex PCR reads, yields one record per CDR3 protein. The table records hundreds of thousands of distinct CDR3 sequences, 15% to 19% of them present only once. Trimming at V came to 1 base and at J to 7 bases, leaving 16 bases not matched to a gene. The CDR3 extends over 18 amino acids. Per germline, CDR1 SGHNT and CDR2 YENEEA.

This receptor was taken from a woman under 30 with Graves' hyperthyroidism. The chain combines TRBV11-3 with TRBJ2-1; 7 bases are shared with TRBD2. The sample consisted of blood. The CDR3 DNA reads TGTGCCAGCAGCTTAGTCTTAGCTAGCGGCCCCCTCGGTAATGAGCAGTTCTTC. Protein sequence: CASSLVLASGPLGNEQFF.